A selection of T cell receptor beta chains follows, all from one sample in a study of blood T cell repertoires in COVID-19. Sequenced by immunoSEQ multiplex PCR; TCRdb stores in-frame clones only, minus some. The sample yields 75,000 to 95,000 clones, about 79% seen once. The sample comprised peripheral blood. These receptors all stem from a man in his fifties or sixties with acute or convalescent COVID-19. Each CDR3 is given with its conserved first and last residue. The order of the fields is V gene, J gene, clone size, D gene, CDR3 DNA, CDR3 protein. A D gene is named only where the DNA matches it firmly. Clone size is given for some rows only: seen once, a few or many times, or a class if the clone is expanded.

>TRBV7-9|TRBJ1-2|NA|NA
TGTGCCAGCAGCTTAGGAGACGGACTTTCCCTCGGCTACACCTTC
CASSLGDGLSLGYTF
>TRBV7-9|TRBJ1-1|NA|NA
TGTGCCAGCAGCTTAGCTATAGTGTCGGGGGAGACTGAAGCTTTCTTT
CASSLAIVSGETEAFF
>TRBV15|TRBJ1-5|NA|NA
TGTGCCACCAGCACCTTAGACAATTTTGGCAATCAGCCCCAGCATTTT
CATSTLDNFGNQPQHF
>TRBV15|TRBJ1-3|NA|NA
TGTGCCACCAGCAGAAGCGGGGAAACTGGAAACACCATATATTTT
CATSRSGETGNTIYF
>TRBV7-9|TRBJ1-1|NA|TRBD1
TGTGCCAGCAGTGCCGGACAGGCGGCTGAAGCTTTCTTT
CASSAGQAAEAFF
>TRBV3-1/TRBV3-2|TRBJ2-2|NA|NA
TGTGCCAGCAGCCGCTCACTCACGAACACCGGGGAGCTGTTTTTT
CASSRSLTNTGELFF
>TRBV28|TRBJ1-5|NA|TRBD1
TGTGCCAGCCTACCGGGACAGGGGCTCTTGAGGCAGCCCCAGCATTTT
CASLPGQGLLRQPQHF
>TRBV18|TRBJ2-3|NA|TRBD1
TGTGCCAGCTCGTCCGGGACAGGGGAGTATTTT
CASSSGTGEYF
>TRBV14|TRBJ2-5|NA|TRBD1
TGTGCCAGCAGCCGACGACAGGGGGTCTGGGGAGAGACCCAGTACTTC
CASSRRQGVWGETQYF
>TRBV2|TRBJ1-2|NA|NA
TGTGCCAGCAGCGCCCTTGGTGGGCAGGGCTACACCTTC
CASSALGGQGYTF
>TRBV18|TRBJ1-4|once|NA
TGTGCCAGCTCACCCCCAAACTCAACGAGGGAAAAACTGTTTTTT
CASSPPNSTREKLFF
>TRBV7-2|TRBJ2-1|NA|NA
TGTGCCAGCAGCTTGGGGGGGCAGCGGGGTTCCTACAATGAGCAGTTCTTC
CASSLGGQRGSYNEQFF
>TRBV28|TRBJ2-7|few|NA
TGTGCCAGCAGTATCTCACAGGGCTCAAGACCTTACGAGCAGTACTTC
CASSISQGSRPYEQYF
>TRBV9|TRBJ1-6|few|TRBD1
TGTGCCAGCAGCGCAGGACAGGGGAGCTCCTATAATTCACCCCTCCACTTT
CASSAGQGSSYNSPLHF
>TRBV5-1|TRBJ2-3|NA|NA
TGCGCCAGCAGCCTGGACAGTGGCACAGATACGCAGTATTTT
CASSLDSGTDTQYF
>TRBV7-2|TRBJ2-7|NA|NA
TGTGCCAGCAGCTTGTTATTGAGCGAGCAGTACTTC
CASSLLLSEQYF
>TRBV19|TRBJ2-1|NA|TRBD2
TGTGCCAGTAGTATAGACCATAGCGGGGTGACCTCCTACAATGAGCAGTTCTTC
CASSIDHSGVTSYNEQFF
>TRBV19|TRBJ1-2|few|NA
TGTGCCAGTAGTTCGTTTTCCGTGCAGGCCGGCTACACCTTC
CASSSFSVQAGYTF
>TRBV5-1|TRBJ2-1|NA|TRBD1
TGCGCCAGCAGATTTTGGGGAAATTCGGGATCAGGGGGCAATGAGCAGTTCTTC
CASRFWGNSGSGGNEQFF
>TRBV27|TRBJ1-4|NA|TRBD1
TGTGCCAGCAGTTTAAGAGGACAGGGACCCTCGACTAATGAAAAACTGTTTTTT
CASSLRGQGPSTNEKLFF
>TRBV2|TRBJ2-3|once|TRBD2
TGTGCCAGCTTCGGGGGGTCCCCCACAGATACGCAGTATTTT
CASFGGSPTDTQYF
>TRBV18|TRBJ1-2|NA|TRBD1
TGTGCCAGCTCACCGTCGACTCCGGGACAGGGGGCGCGGAGTAGCTACACCTTC
CASSPSTPGQGARSSYTF
>TRBV18|TRBJ1-5|NA|NA
TGTGCCAGCTCACCCCAGGAGGGGCCTTATCAGCCCCAGCATTTT
CASSPQEGPYQPQHF
>TRBV7-2|TRBJ2-3|NA|TRBD2
TGTGCCAGCAGCCCCCCCGGGCGGGGGGGCCGGACAGATACGCAGTATTTT
CASSPPGRGGRTDTQYF
>TRBV14|TRBJ1-4|NA|NA
TGTGCCAGCAGCGACTTACAGGGAAGGGCTAATGAAAAACTGTTTTTT
CASSDLQGRANEKLFF
>TRBV7-8|TRBJ1-5|few|NA
TGTGCCAGCAGTCCCAAATCTCGCGGGATCCAGCCCCAGCATTTT
CASSPKSRGIQPQHF
>TRBV2|TRBJ1-6|NA|NA
TGTGCCAGCAGTGGGAACAGGGCGGATTCACCCCTCCACTTT
CASSGNRADSPLHF
>TRBV5-1|TRBJ2-3|NA|NA
TGCGCCAGCAGCTCGCGCCACGCGGCAACTAGCACAGATACGCAGTATTTT
CASSSRHAATSTDTQYF
>TRBV7-2|TRBJ2-7|NA|TRBD1
TGTGCCAGCAGGTCTACAGGGGGGTCGTACGAGCAGTACTTC
CASRSTGGSYEQYF
>TRBV19|TRBJ2-1|NA|NA
TGTGCCAGTAGTATCCCCACTAAGGCAAATGAGCAGTTCTTC
CASSIPTKANEQFF
>TRBV20-1|TRBJ1-2|NA|NA
TGCAGTGCGGATTCGAACAGTGGCTACACCTTC
CSADSNSGYTF
>TRBV4-1|TRBJ2-1|NA|TRBD2
TGCGCCAGCAGCCAAGTCTCCTTAGGTGGCGGGGGACCTTTTGAGCAGTTCTTC
CASSQVSLGGGGPFEQFF
>TRBV7-6|TRBJ1-3|NA|NA
TGTGCCAGCAGCTTCGGGTCTGGCTCTGGAAACACCATATATTTT
CASSFGSGSGNTIYF
>TRBV3-1/TRBV3-2|TRBJ1-1|NA|NA
TGTGCCAGCAGCCCGGACGCCGAGGTCGAGGGCACTGAAGCTTTCTTT
CASSPDAEVEGTEAFF
>TRBV18|TRBJ1-1|NA|NA
TGTGCCAGCTCTACGACAGCCGCTTCTGAAGCTTTCTTT
CASSTTAASEAFF
>TRBV18|TRBJ1-2|NA|NA
TGTGCCAGCTCCCTCCTGGGGGGTAGGAACTATGGCTACACCTTC
CASSLLGGRNYGYTF
>TRBV7-9|TRBJ1-6|once|NA
TGTGCCAGCAGCTTACGCGGGGACGGCAATTCACCCCTCCACTTT
CASSLRGDGNSPLHF
>TRBV18|TRBJ2-5|few|TRBD2
TGTGCCAGCTCACCGGACAGCTGGACTAGCGGACCTCTCGAGACCCAGTACTTC
CASSPDSWTSGPLETQYF
>TRBV4-1|TRBJ2-3|NA|TRBD1
TGCGCCAGCAGCCAAACTCGGGACAGGGGATCCCCAGATACGCAGTATTTT
CASSQTRDRGSPDTQYF
>TRBV5-4|TRBJ1-2|NA|NA
TGTGCCAGCAGCTTGAGGCTCGGGGGGGGAGGTGACGGCTACACCTTC
CASSLRLGGGGDGYTF
>TRBV7-9|TRBJ2-7|NA|NA
TGTGCCAGCAGCCAAAACAGTAGGGGCTACGAGCAGTACTTC
CASSQNSRGYEQYF
>TRBV5-4|TRBJ2-5|NA|TRBD2
TGTGCCAGCAGCCCACCCGGGACTAGCGGGAGCGAGACCCAGTACTTC
CASSPPGTSGSETQYF
>TRBV28|TRBJ1-2|NA|NA
TGTGCCATCCTCCATGCAGGGGACAATGGCTACACCTTC
CAILHAGDNGYTF
>TRBV5-1|TRBJ2-7|once|TRBD1
TGCGCCAGCAGCTCGGGACAGGGTAACTACGAGCAGTACTTC
CASSSGQGNYEQYF
>TRBV3-1/TRBV3-2|TRBJ1-4|NA|NA
TGTGCCAGCAGCACAAGGAATCCAGGCGGGAATGAAAAACTGTTTTTT
CASSTRNPGGNEKLFF
>TRBV2|TRBJ1-1|NA|NA
TGTGCCAGCAGTGTTTCCCCGGGGGTGAACACTGAAGCTTTCTTT
CASSVSPGVNTEAFF
>TRBV28|TRBJ1-4|NA|NA
TGTGCCAGCAGTTTAACCTCCCCTGCGAAACTGTTTTTT
CASSLTSPAKLFF
>TRBV12-3/TRBV12-4|TRBJ2-2|few|NA
TGTGCCAGCAGTCCCCAGAACACCGGGGAGCTGTTTTTT
CASSPQNTGELFF
>TRBV20-1|TRBJ1-2|NA|NA
TGCAGTGCTTCATCGGGCTATGGCTACACCTTC
CSASSGYGYTF
>TRBV29-1|TRBJ1-2|few|TRBD1
TGCAGCGTTGTGTGGGACAGGGCCTATGGCTACACCTTC
CSVVWDRAYGYTF
>TRBV19|TRBJ2-3|NA|TRBD1
TGTGCCAGTAGTAACCGAGGACAGGATACAGATACGCAGTATTTT
CASSNRGQDTDTQYF
>TRBV27|TRBJ1-1|NA|TRBD1
TGTGCCAGCAGTTTAGAACAGGGGGTCACTGAAGCTTTCTTT
CASSLEQGVTEAFF
>TRBV19|TRBJ2-7|NA|TRBD1
TGTGCCAGTAGTACAACGGACAGGGGGCCGTACGAGCAGTACTTC
CASSTTDRGPYEQYF
>TRBV5-1|TRBJ2-1|once|NA
TGCGCCAGCAGCTTGTGGTGGGGGGAAGGTAATGAGCAGTTCTTC
CASSLWWGEGNEQFF
>TRBV5-1|TRBJ1-1|NA|NA
TGCGCCAGCAGCTTGCAGCCGGGGGGCGCAGGGAACACTGAAGCTTTCTTT
CASSLQPGGAGNTEAFF
>TRBV7-2|TRBJ1-2|NA|NA
TGTGCCAGCAGCTTAGGACAGCTAAACTATGGCTACACCTTC
CASSLGQLNYGYTF
>TRBV28|TRBJ2-3|NA|NA
TGTGCCAGCAGTCTCTGGAGATCAGATACGCAGTATTTT
CASSLWRSDTQYF
>TRBV7-8|TRBJ1-2|NA|NA
TGTGCCAGCGGAATGACGCAGGCCCGCTATGGCTACACCTTC
CASGMTQARYGYTF